One sample yielded the 21 T cell receptor beta chains listed below, sequenced in a study of blood T cell repertoires in COVID-19. Sequencing used immunoSEQ multiplex PCR; TCRdb keeps in-frame clones, though not all of them. The sample has tens of thousands of clones, 89% seen once. Material: peripheral blood. The receptors were sampled from a man older than 75 with acute or convalescent COVID-19.

The chain employs TRBV19 and TRBJ1-5; no reliable D call. V was cut by 3 bases and J by 0 bases, with 15 bases left in between. This CDR3 has 17 residues. In germline, CDR1 is LNHDA, CDR2 SQIVND (reference sequence). The CDR3 loop is CASSIAQATYSNQPQHF. The DNA for the CDR3 is TGTGCCAGTAGTATTGCGCAGGCAACGTATAGCAATCAGCCCCAGCATTTT.

This chain joins TRBV28 and TRBJ1-2, with TRBD1 matching 7 bases. The CDR3 runs 13 residues. V gave up 5 bases and J gave up 2 bases; unmatched junction bases: 2. Germline-derived CDR1 and CDR2 are MDHEN and SYDVKM. The CDR3 DNA reads as TGTGCCAGCAGTGGGGGACAGAACTATGGCTACACCTTC. Residues: CASSGGQNYGYTF.

The rearrangement links TRBV7-9 to TRBJ2-7; a weak D match, TRBD2 (5 bases). Germline-derived CDR1 and CDR2 are SEHNR and FQNEAQ (reference sequence). Trimming removed 0 bases from V and 3 bases from J, with 12 bases in between. The CDR3 runs 15 residues. Here the CDR3 reads CASSLASDSSYEQYF. The DNA for the CDR3 is TGTGCCAGCAGCTTAGCTAGCGACTCAAGCTACGAGCAGTACTTC.

A remark on this clone: This sample includes further DNA sequences coding for the same CDR3. The chain recombines TRBV19 with TRBJ2-3; 8 bases are shared with TRBD2. V dropped 6 bases and J dropped 2; count of bases not matched to a gene: 1. The CDR3 length is 13 residues. Looked up from germline, CDR1 is LNHDA and CDR2 is SQIVND (reference sequence). The CDR3: CASRLAATDTQYF. Written as DNA, the CDR3 is TGTGCCAGTAGACTAGCGGCCACAGATACGCAGTATTTT.

The chain combines TRBV6-5 with TRBJ2-5; a possible D gene is TRBD2 (7 bases). Per the germline V gene, CDR1 is MNHEY and CDR2 is SVGAGI. The ends were cut back, 7 bases at V and 4 bases at J, with 19 bases in the middle. The CDR3 contains 15 residues. In nucleotides, the CDR3 is TGTGCCAGCACCAAGGGGGGGGCGCCCCGAGAGACCCAGTACTTC. As protein: CASTKGGAPRETQYF.

There are a few counts of this clone. The chain recombines TRBV4-1 with TRBJ2-1; perhaps TRBD2 as D (6 bases). Germline CDR1 and CDR2: MGHRA and YSYEKL. Deletions cut 1 base from V and 7 bases from J, with 11 bases between. This CDR3 comprises 14 residues. The CDR3 coding sequence is TGCGCCAGCAGCCAAGGACTAGTGAGGAATGAGCAGTTCTTC. It yields the protein CASSQGLVRNEQFF.

V usage is TRBV13 and J usage is TRBJ1-2; 9 nucleotides line up with TRBD1. The CDR3 is 15 amino acids. Germline CDR1 is PRHDT and CDR2 is FYEKMQ (reference sequence). The trim removed 5 bases at V and 3 bases at J, leaving 7 bases unmatched. The CDR3 reads CASSLPGQGDYGYTF. The CDR3 bases are TGTGCCAGCAGCCTGCCGGGACAGGGAGACTATGGCTACACCTTC. Full variable domain (outside the CDR3, taken from reference TRBV13 and TRBJ1-2): AAGVIQSPRHLIKEKRETATLKCYPIPRHDTVYWYQQGPGQDPQFLISFYEKMQSDKGSIPDRFSAQQFSDYHSELNMSSLELGDSALYFCASSLPGQGDYGYTFGSGTRLTVV.

In nucleotides, the CDR3 is TGTGCCAGTAGCACGACCGGGGGGGAAAACATTCAGTACTTC. The encoded protein is CASSTTGGENIQYF. The chain joins TRBV19 to TRBJ2-4, with 8 bases aligning to TRBD2. Germline V gives CDR1 LNHDA, CDR2 SQIVND (reference sequence). V was pared by 6 bases and J by 5 bases, with 6 bases of the junction left unmatched. The length of the CDR3 is 14 residues. The full variable domain, rest sourced from reference TRBV19 and TRBJ2-4, is DGGITQSPKYLFRKEGQNVTLSCEQNLNHDAMYWYRQDPGQGLRLIYYSQIVNDFQKGDIAEGYSVSREKKESFPLTVTSAQKNPTAFYLCASSTTGGENIQYFGAGTRLSVL.

The V gene is TRBV18, the J gene TRBJ2-2; the D gene is possibly TRBD2 (6 bases). The CDR3 consists of 15 residues. V was clipped by 3 bases and J by 4 bases, with 12 bases between them. Germline V gives CDR1 KGHSH, CDR2 LQKENI. CDR3 sequence (DNA): TGTGCCAGCTCACCGCAAGGGACTGGCACCGGGGAGCTGTTTTTT. Translation gives CASSPQGTGTGELFF.

The gene calls are TRBV7-3 and TRBJ2-2, with 7 bases aligning to TRBD1. Germline CDR1 SGHTA, CDR2 FQGTGA. The CDR3 sequence is 13 residues long. The V gene end was trimmed by 6 bases and the J gene end by 8 bases; junction bases not matched to a gene: 6. The CDR3 DNA follows: TGTGCCAGCAGACGAGGGACAGCTGGGGAGCTGTTTTTT. It codes for CASRRGTAGELFF. Full variable domain (missing parts from reference TRBV7-3 and TRBJ2-2): GAGVSQTPSNKVTEKGKYVELRCDPISGHTALYWYRQSLGQGPEFLIYFQGTGAADDSGLPNDRFFAVRPEGSVSTLKIQRTERGDSAVYLCASRRGTAGELFFGEGSRLTVL.

The count of this clone is one. This chain connects TRBV2 to TRBJ1-1, with D perhaps TRBD1 (6 bases). The CDR3 sequence is 12 residues long. V was trimmed by 6 bases and J by 8 bases, leaving 13 bases between them. Germline V CDR1 and CDR2: SNHLY, FYNNEI. The CDR3 sequence: CASREQGIEAFF. The CDR3 nucleotides read TGTGCCAGCAGGGAACAGGGAATCGAAGCTTTCTTT.

The gene calls are TRBV5-5 and TRBJ2-1; no firm D call. V was clipped by 1 base and J by 6 bases, with 5 bases between them. The germline V gene encodes CDR1 SGHKS and CDR2 YYEKEE (reference sequence). The CDR3 spans 12 residues. The DNA for the CDR3 is TGTGCCAGCAGCTTGTCGGGCAATGAGCAGTTCTTC. Translated, it gives CASSLSGNEQFF.

The CDR3 nucleotides read TGTGCCAGTAGTATAGATGGAAACAGGGGTTATCAGCCCCAGCATTTT. As protein: CASSIDGNRGYQPQHF. V gene TRBV19 combines with J gene TRBJ1-5; TRBD1 matches at 7 bases. The CDR3 covers 16 residues. Germline trimming cut 0 bases from V and 5 bases from J; bases unmatched to any gene: 7. Germline V CDR1 and CDR2: LNHDA, SQIVND (reference sequence).

Remarks on this clone: Within the sample, other DNA sequences also encode this same CDR3. This chain joins TRBV25-1 and TRBJ1-5; 7 bases match TRBD1. Germline loops: CDR1 MGHDK, CDR2 SYGVNS. The CDR3 loop spans 13 amino acids. Losses at the gene ends were 6 bases for V and 2 bases for J; bases not matched to a gene: 1. CDR3: CASSGQGNQPQHF. The DNA of the CDR3 is TGTGCCAGCAGCGGACAGGGCAATCAGCCCCAGCATTTT. The full variable domain, with the rest looked up from reference TRBV25-1 and TRBJ1-5, is EADIYQTPRYLVIGTGKKITLECSQTMGHDKMYWYQQDPGMELHLIHYSYGVNSTEKGDLSSESTVSRIRTEHFPLTLESARPSHTSQYLCASSGQGNQPQHFGDGTRLSIL.

The rearrangement uses TRBV19 and TRBJ2-1; tentatively, D is TRBD2 (6 bases). Trimming pared 0 bases from V and 9 bases from J, leaving 12 bases between. The germline gives CDR1 LNHDA, CDR2 SQIVND (reference sequence). The CDR3 consists of 14 residues. CDR3 sequence: CASSIDTGRFEQFF. The CDR3 DNA is TGTGCCAGTAGTATAGACACGGGGAGGTTTGAGCAGTTCTTC.

The chain is built from TRBV19 and TRBJ2-2; 10 bases match TRBD1. Germline V CDR1 and CDR2: LNHDA, SQIVND (reference sequence). This CDR3 comprises 16 residues. The V and J ends lost 5 bases and 5 bases, in that order; junction bases with no gene match: 8. Written as DNA, the CDR3 is TGTGCCAGTAGTGCCTCGACAGGGGGCGCGACCGGGGAGCTGTTTTTT. Its protein product is CASSASTGGATGELFF. Together with reference TRBV19 and TRBJ2-2, the CDR3 gives the full variable domain: DGGITQSPKYLFRKEGQNVTLSCEQNLNHDAMYWYRQDPGQGLRLIYYSQIVNDFQKGDIAEGYSVSREKKESFPLTVTSAQKNPTAFYLCASSASTGGATGELFFGEGSRLTVL.

The chain links TRBV9 to TRBJ2-3, with 8 bases identical to TRBD2. V shed 0 bases, J shed 3 bases, and the junction held 3 bases outside the gene matches. The CDR3 sequence is 15 residues long. Germline V gene data show CDR1 as SGDLS and CDR2 as YYNGEE. This chain's CDR3 is CASSVGLAWTDTQYF. DNA for the CDR3: TGTGCCAGCAGCGTAGGACTAGCGTGGACAGATACGCAGTATTTT.

The rearrangement joins TRBV3-1 (or the pseudogene TRBV3-2) to TRBJ1-5, with D possibly being TRBD1 (6 bases). This CDR3 is 17 amino acids long. The V gene lost 5 bases and the J gene lost 0 bases, with 17 bases spanning the gap. Looked up from germline, CDR1 is LGHDT and CDR2 is YNNKEL (reference sequence). The CDR3 nucleotides are TGTGCCAGCAGCAACAATGGACAGCTGTATAGCAATCAGCCCCAGCATTTT. Translated: CASSNNGQLYSNQPQHF.

The V call is TRBV5-1, the J call TRBJ1-2; 7 nucleotides match TRBD1. The CDR3 runs to 14 residues. CDR1 SGHRS and CDR2 YFSETQ come from the germline V gene. Trimming took 0 bases from V and 5 from J; bases not matched to a gene: 4. In DNA form, the CDR3 reads TGCGCCAGCAGCTTGGCACAGGGGAAGTATGGCTACACCTTC. It codes for CASSLAQGKYGYTF.

CDR3 DNA: TGTGCCAGCAAAGAAAACAGGCTCTACGAGCAGTACTTC. Translating it yields CASKENRLYEQYF. This rearrangement joins TRBV6-5 to TRBJ2-7, with D maybe TRBD1 (5 bases). The V and J ends lost 7 bases and 3 bases respectively, with 13 bases between them. The CDR3 is made up of 13 amino acids. Germline V gene sequence: CDR1 MNHEY, CDR2 SVGAGI.

This sequence joins TRBV5-1 and TRBJ2-5; 12 positions agree with TRBD1. After removal of 4 bases from V and 4 bases from J, the junction contained 5 bases not matched to a gene. CDR3 length: 15 amino acids. CDR1 and CDR2 (germline): SGHRS, YFSETQ. CDR3 coding DNA: TGCGCCAGCAGCGGGGGGACAGGGGGCCGAGAGACCCAGTACTTC. Protein product: CASSGGTGGRETQYF. The full variable domain, its missing parts supplied by reference TRBV5-1 and TRBJ2-5, is KAGVTQTPRYLIKTRGQQVTLSCSPISGHRSVSWYQQTPGQGLQFLFEYFSETQRNKGNFPGRFSGRQFSNSRSEMNVSTLELGDSALYLCASSGGTGGRETQYFGPGTRLLVL.